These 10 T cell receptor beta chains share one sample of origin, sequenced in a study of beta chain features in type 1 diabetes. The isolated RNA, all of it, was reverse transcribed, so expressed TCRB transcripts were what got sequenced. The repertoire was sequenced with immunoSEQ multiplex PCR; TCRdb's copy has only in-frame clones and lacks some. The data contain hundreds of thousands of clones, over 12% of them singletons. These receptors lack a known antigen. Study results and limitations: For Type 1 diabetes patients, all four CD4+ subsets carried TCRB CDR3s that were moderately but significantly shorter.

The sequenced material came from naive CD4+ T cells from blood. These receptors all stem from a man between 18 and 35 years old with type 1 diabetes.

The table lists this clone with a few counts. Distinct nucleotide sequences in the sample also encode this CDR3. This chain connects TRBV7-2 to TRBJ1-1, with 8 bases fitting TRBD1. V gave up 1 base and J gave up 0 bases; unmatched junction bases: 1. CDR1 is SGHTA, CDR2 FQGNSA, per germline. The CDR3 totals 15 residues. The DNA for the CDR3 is TGTGCCAGCAGCTTAGTGACAGGGGTGAACACTGAAGCTTTCTTT. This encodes CASSLVTGVNTEAFF.

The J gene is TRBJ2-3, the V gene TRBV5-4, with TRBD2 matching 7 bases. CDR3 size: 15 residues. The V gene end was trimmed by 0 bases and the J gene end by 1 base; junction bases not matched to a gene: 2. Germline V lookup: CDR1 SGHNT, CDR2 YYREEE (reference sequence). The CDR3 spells CASSLGRGGTDTQYF. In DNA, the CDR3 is TGTGCCAGCAGCTTGGGTCGGGGGGGCACAGATACGCAGTATTTT.

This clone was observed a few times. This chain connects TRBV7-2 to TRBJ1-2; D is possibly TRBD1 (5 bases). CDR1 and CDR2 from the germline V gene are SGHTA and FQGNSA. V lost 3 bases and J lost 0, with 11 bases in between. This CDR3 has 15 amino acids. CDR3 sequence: CASSFRDAANYGYTF. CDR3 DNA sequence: TGTGCCAGCAGCTTCCGGGACGCCGCTAACTATGGCTACACCTTC. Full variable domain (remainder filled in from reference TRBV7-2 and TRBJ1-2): GAGVSQSPSNKVTEKGKDVELRCDPISGHTALYWYRQSLGQGLEFLIYFQGNSAPDKSGLPSDRFSAERTGGSVSTLTIQRTQQEDSAVYLCASSFRDAANYGYTFGSGTRLTVV.

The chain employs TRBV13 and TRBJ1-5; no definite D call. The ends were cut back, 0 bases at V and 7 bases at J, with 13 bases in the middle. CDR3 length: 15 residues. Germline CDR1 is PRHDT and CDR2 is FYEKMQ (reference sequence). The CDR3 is CASSLGRLPGQPQHF. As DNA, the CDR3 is TGTGCCAGCAGCTTAGGCCGACTACCGGGGCAGCCCCAGCATTTT.

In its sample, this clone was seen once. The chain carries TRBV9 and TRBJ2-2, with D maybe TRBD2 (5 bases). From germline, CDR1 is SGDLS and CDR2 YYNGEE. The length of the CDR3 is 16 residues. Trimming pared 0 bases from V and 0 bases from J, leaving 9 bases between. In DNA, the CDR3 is TGTGCCAGCAGCGTAGGGTGGACTTCGAACACCGGGGAGCTGTTTTTT. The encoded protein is CASSVGWTSNTGELFF.

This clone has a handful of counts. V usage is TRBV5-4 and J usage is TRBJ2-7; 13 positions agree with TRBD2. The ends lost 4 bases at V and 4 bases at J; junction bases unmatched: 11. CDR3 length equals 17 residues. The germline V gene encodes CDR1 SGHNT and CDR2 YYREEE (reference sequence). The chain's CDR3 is CASSMGITSGRAYEQYF. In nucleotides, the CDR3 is TGTGCCAGCAGCATGGGTATAACTAGCGGGAGGGCGTACGAGCAGTACTTC.

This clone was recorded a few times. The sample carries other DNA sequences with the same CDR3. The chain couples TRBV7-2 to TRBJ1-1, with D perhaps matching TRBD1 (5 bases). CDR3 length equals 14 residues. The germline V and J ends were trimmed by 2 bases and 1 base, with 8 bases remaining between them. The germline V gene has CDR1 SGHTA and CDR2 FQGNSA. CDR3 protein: CASSLQGPNTEAFF. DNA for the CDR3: TGTGCCAGCAGCTTACAGGGCCCGAACACTGAAGCTTTCTTT. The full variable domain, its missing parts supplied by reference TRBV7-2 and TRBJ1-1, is GAGVSQSPSNKVTEKGKDVELRCDPISGHTALYWYRQSLGQGLEFLIYFQGNSAPDKSGLPSDRFSAERTGGSVSTLTIQRTQQEDSAVYLCASSLQGPNTEAFFGQGTRLTVV.

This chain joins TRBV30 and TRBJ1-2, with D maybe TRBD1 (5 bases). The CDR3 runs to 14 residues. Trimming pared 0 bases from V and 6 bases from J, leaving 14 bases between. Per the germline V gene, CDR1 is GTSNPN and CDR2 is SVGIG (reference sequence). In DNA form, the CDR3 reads TGTGCCTGGAGTGTAAAACCGGGACGGGATGGCTACACCTTC. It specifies CAWSVKPGRDGYTF.

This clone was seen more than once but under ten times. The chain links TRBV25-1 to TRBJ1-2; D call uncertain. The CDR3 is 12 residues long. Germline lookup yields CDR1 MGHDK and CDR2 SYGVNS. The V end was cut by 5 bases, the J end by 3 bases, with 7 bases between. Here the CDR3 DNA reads TGTGCCAGCAGTTACAGCTACTATGGCTACACCTTC. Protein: CASSYSYYGYTF.

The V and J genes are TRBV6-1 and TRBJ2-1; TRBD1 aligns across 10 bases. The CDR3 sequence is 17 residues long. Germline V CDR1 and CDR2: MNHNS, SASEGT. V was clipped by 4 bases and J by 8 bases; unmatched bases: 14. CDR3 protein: CASSAKPPGQGRDEQFF. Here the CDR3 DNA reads TGTGCCAGCAGTGCAAAGCCCCCGGGACAGGGGAGGGATGAGCAGTTCTTC.